These T cell receptor beta chains were read from a single sample in a study of shared clonotypes between healthy human individuals. Profiling relied on immunoSEQ multiplex PCR, and the TCRdb table lists in-frame clones only, not all of them. The sample lists about 460,000 clones; 77% were seen once. The sample taken for sequencing was PBMCs. Every receptor here comes from a woman aged 40 to 50 in good health. Some clones in this sample may be carry-over from other donors' samples. Each CDR3 is given with its conserved first and last residue. Expanded clones are given a class, and other clones once, few, many or no size at all.

V,size,CDR3
TRBV5-6,.,CASSPGLALAGNEQFF
TRBV4-1,.,CASSQVVGLLAEGYTF
TRBV5-1,.,CASSDIQGSGEKLFF
TRBV28,many,CASSLAPGTGLVEQYF
TRBV7-2,once,CASSLGRTDEQYF
TRBV28,.,CASAGWTTNEKLFF
TRBV20-1,.,CSARRNTEAFF
TRBV7-9,.,CASSLGFGELFF
TRBV28,few,CASCESTDTQYF
TRBV19,.,CASSPTDSLGYEQYF